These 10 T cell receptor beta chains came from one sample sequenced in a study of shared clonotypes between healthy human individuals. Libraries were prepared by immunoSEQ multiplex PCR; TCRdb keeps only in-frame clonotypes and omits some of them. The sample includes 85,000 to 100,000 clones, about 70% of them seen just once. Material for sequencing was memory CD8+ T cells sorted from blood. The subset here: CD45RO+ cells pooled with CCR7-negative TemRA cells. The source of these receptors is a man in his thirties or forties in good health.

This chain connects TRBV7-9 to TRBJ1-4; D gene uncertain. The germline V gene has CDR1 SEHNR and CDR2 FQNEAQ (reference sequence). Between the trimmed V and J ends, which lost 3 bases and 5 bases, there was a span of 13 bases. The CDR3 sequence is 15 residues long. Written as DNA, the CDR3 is TGTGCCAGCAGCTTTACGGACGAGAAGAATGAAAAACTGTTTTTT. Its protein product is CASSFTDEKNEKLFF. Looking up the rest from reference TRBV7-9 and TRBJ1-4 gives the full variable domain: DTGVSQNPRHKITKRGQNVTFRCDPISEHNRLYWYRQTLGQGPEFLTYFQNEAQLEKSRLLSDRFSAERPKGSFSTLEIQRTEQGDSAMYLCASSFTDEKNEKLFFGSGTQLSVL.

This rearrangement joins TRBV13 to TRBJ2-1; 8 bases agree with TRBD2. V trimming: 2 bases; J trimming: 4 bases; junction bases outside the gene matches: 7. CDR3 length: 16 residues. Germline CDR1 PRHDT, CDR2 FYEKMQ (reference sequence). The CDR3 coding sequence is TGTGCCAGCAGCTTAAGACCTAGCGGGTCTTACAATGAGCAGTTCTTC. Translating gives CASSLRPSGSYNEQFF.

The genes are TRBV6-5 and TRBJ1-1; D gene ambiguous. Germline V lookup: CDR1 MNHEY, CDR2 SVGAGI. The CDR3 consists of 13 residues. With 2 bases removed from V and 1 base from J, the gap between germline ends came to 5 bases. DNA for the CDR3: TGTGCCAGCAGTTACGAAGAGAACACTGAAGCTTTCTTT. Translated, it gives CASSYEENTEAFF.

CDR3 residues: CASSENRRSPLHF. The CDR3 DNA follows: TGTGCCAGTAGTGAGAATAGACGCTCGCCCCTCCACTTT. The chain joins TRBV19 to TRBJ1-6; D is unclear. The CDR3 is 13 residues long. From germline, CDR1 is LNHDA and CDR2 SQIVND (reference sequence). Trimming removed 5 bases at V and 13 bases at J, with 15 bases between.

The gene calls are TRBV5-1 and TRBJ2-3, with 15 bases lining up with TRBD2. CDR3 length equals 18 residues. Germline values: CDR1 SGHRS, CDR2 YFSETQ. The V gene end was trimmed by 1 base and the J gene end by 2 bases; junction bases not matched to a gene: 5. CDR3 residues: CASSLNGLAGGFTDTQYF. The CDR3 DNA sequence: TGCGCCAGCAGCTTGAATGGACTAGCGGGAGGGTTCACAGATACGCAGTATTTT.

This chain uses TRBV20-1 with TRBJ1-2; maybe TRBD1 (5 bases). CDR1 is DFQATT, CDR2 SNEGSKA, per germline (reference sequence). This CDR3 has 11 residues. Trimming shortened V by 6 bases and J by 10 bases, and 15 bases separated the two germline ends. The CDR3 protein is CSASSQGDYTF. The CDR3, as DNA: TGCAGTGCCTCCTCCCAGGGAGACTACACCTTC.

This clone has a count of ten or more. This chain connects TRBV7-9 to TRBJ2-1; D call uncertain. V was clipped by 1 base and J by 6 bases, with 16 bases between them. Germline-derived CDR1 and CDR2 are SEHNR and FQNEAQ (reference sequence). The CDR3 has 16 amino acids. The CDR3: CASSLVYPGFGNEQFF. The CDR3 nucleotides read TGTGCCAGCAGCTTAGTTTACCCGGGTTTCGGCAATGAGCAGTTCTTC.

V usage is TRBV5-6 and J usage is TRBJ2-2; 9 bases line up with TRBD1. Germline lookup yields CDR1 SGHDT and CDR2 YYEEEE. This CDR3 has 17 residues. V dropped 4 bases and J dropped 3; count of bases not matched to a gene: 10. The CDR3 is CASSRGRTGVYTGELFF. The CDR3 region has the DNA TGTGCCAGCAGCAGGGGTCGGACAGGGGTTTACACCGGGGAGCTGTTTTTT.

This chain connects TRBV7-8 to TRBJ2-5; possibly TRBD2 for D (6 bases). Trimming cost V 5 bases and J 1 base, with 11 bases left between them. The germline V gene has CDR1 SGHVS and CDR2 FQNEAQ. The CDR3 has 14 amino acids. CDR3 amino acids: CASSSRESQETQYF. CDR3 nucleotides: TGTGCCAGCAGCAGTCGGGAGTCCCAAGAGACCCAGTACTTC.

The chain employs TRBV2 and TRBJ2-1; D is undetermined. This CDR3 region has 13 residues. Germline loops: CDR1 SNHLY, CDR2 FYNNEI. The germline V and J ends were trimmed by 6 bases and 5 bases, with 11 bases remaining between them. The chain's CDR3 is CASSLLGHNEQFF. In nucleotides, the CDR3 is TGTGCCAGCAGCCTCCTAGGGCACAATGAGCAGTTCTTC.